This TCR beta chain is drawn from a study of blood T cell repertoires in COVID-19. Background on the study: Acute and convalescent COVID-19 samples came from the United States, Italy and Spain. Sources were T cells, B-cell-depleted T cells, or PBMCs; the material itself was cDNA or gDNA.

Study processing details: From reference gene primer amplification, estimates of nucleated cell counts were derived. Generated by immunoSEQ multiplex PCR, the TCRdb table keeps only in-frame clones and is missing some. V, J and clone size reflect that table, while D and trimming were determined from the DNA. The sample records approximately 130,000 clones, about 89% being singletons. Germline CDR1 is MGHRA and CDR2 is YSYEKL. CDR3 length: 15 residues. Between the trimmed V and J ends, which lost 0 bases and 3 bases, there was a span of 11 bases. The TCR comes from a man aged 45-65 years with active COVID-19. Specimen: peripheral blood. The chain couples TRBV4-1 to TRBJ2-5; D is ambiguous. The CDR3 DNA sequence: TGCGCCAGCAGCCAAGATTTGGCGGAAAAAGAGACCCAGTACTTC. It translates to CASSQDLAEKETQYF.